This T cell receptor beta chain was sequenced for a study of blood T cell repertoires in COVID-19. The V end lost 0 bases, the J end lost 5 bases, and 9 bases lay between the germline ends. The germline gives CDR1 LGHNA, CDR2 YSLEER. This CDR3 is built from 14 residues. This table comes from immunoSEQ multiplex PCR, and its TCRdb copy is limited to in-frame clones, with some not included. Among a few hundred thousand clones listed, roughly 86% were seen once. The sequencing input was peripheral blood. V and J are TRBV4-3 and TRBJ2-3; maybe TRBD1 (6 bases). This TCR was recovered from a woman in her seventies with active or convalescent COVID-19. CDR3 amino acids: CASSQDGGGDTQYF. DNA for the CDR3: TGCGCCAGCAGCCAAGATGGGGGCGGAGATACGCAGTATTTT.